This TCR beta chain was sequenced during a study of regulatory T cells in long-lasting Graves disease. General study points: Relative to newly diagnosed Graves' patients, persistent ones had lower TCR diversity.

Building of the TCR beta libraries involved iRepertoire HTBI primers and Arm-PCR of CDR3 regions. TCRdb reprocessed the multiplex PCR reads via MiXCR and lists one record per CDR3 protein. Of roughly 700,000 distinct CDR3 sequences listed, about 30% were seen once; the top ten hold about two fifths. Described time point: persistent/refractory GD, antithyroid drugs over 5 years with positive TRAb. From RNA extracted from PBMCs, the TCR library was made. Clinicians diagnosed Graves' disease using American Thyroid Association guidelines. This clonotype appeared a few times. The antigen is unknown. This clonotype was obtained from a female donor with Graves disease. The specimen was peripheral blood mononuclear cells (PBMCs), collected when the disease was refractory, from a patient treated with antithyroid drugs.

The CDR3 sequence is CAWSRQLTGGYGYTF. The DNA of the CDR3 is TGTGCCTGGAGCCGACAGTTAACCGGGGGCTATGGCTACACCTTC. The rearrangement joins TRBV30 to TRBJ1-2; TRBD1 might be the D (5 bases). The CDR3 is 15 amino acids. Per germline, CDR1 GTSNPN and CDR2 SVGIG (reference sequence). V dropped 3 bases and J dropped 4 bases, with 18 bases sitting between them.